This T cell receptor beta chain was profiled in a study of T-cell reconstitution after alpha-beta-depleted transplantation in children. Unique molecular identifiers were built into the TCRbeta library. TCRdb fed the PCR reads into MiXCR, producing one record per CDR3 protein. The sample records 250,000 to 300,000 distinct CDR3 sequences, around 10% being singletons. Trimming cost V 0 bases and J 4 bases, with 10 bases left between them. This CDR3 region has 14 residues. From germline, CDR1 is SGDLS and CDR2 YYNGEE. Ten or more counts support this clonotype. Source: PBMCs, taken before TCRalphabeta/CD19-depleted stem cell transplant. The chain recombines TRBV9 with TRBJ2-5; D might be TRBD2 (5 bases). This clonotype was sampled from a boy in the first two years of life with acute myeloid leukemia, due to receive a stem cell transplant. CDR3 sequence: CASSVGRTRETQYF. CDR3 DNA: TGTGCCAGCAGCGTAGGTCGGACTCGAGAGACCCAGTACTTC.